The present T cell receptor beta chain was sequenced within a study of blood T cells in healthy people across ages. Regarding the study as a whole: Possibly, changes in expanded clonotypes were confounded because donor CMV status was unknown. It was found that TCR beta diversity correlated strongly with the percentage of naive T cells. A roughly linear fall in TCR beta diversity per million T cells was seen with increasing age.

A second about 7 to 11 cycle PCR used barcoded and J-beta primers. Each CDR3 protein gets one entry after TCRdb re-called the 5' RACE reads with MiXCR. The sample carries more than 800,000 distinct CDR3 sequences, about 30% recorded once. V trimming: 4 bases; J trimming: 7 bases; junction bases outside the gene matches: 9. The CDR3 is 13 amino acids. Germline CDR1 is DFQATT and CDR2 is SNEGSKA (reference sequence). The sample holds a few counts of this clonotype. Its antigen is currently unknown. The receptor comes from a woman older than 75 in good health. Sequenced sample: blood. The rearrangement joins TRBV20-1 to TRBJ1-2; 7 bases align to TRBD1. The CDR3 nucleotides are TGCAGTGCTAACCAACAGGGGATTTCTGGCTACACCTTC. This codes for CSANQQGISGYTF.